This passage covers 10 T cell receptor beta chains from one sample sequenced in a study of control samples from healthy donors and cancer patients. Measured with immunoSEQ multiplex PCR; TCRdb has only the in-frame clones, and not every one. The top ten clones hold over 10% of a sample with 99,000 or so clones, 83% of them seen once. The specimen sequenced was blood. Receptor source: a woman aged 50 to 60 in good health.

This clone was counted once. The chain employs TRBV24-1 and TRBJ1-2; D possibly corresponds to TRBD1 (6 bases). Germline V gives CDR1 KGHDR, CDR2 SFDVKD. The CDR3 has 12 residues. The germline V and J ends were trimmed by 6 bases and 5 bases, with 9 bases remaining between them. For the CDR3, the DNA is TGTGCCACCAGTAAGGGGGGATATGGCTACACCTTC. This encodes CATSKGGYGYTF.

The chain employs TRBV6-5 and TRBJ1-1; D may be TRBD1 (6 bases). Germline values: CDR1 MNHEY, CDR2 SVGAGI. The CDR3 has 14 amino acids. Trimming removed 6 bases from V and 6 bases from J, with 17 bases in between. The CDR3 is CASSRIRGNAEAFF. The DNA for the CDR3 is TGTGCCAGCAGCCGAATCAGGGGAAACGCTGAAGCTTTCTTT.

The V call is TRBV7-2, the J call TRBJ1-4; D gene unclear. Germline-derived CDR1 and CDR2 are SGHTA and FQGNSA. Trimming pared 2 bases from V and 10 bases from J, leaving 14 bases between. The length of the CDR3 is 14 residues. The CDR3 DNA reads TGTGCCAGCAGCTTACTCTCTGGGGAGGGAAAACTGTTTTTT. It encodes CASSLLSGEGKLFF.

The chain joins TRBV28 to TRBJ2-2; 8 bases match TRBD1. This CDR3 region has 17 residues. J lost 2 bases, V lost 6 bases, and 11 bases had no gene match. CDR1 and CDR2 (germline): MDHEN, SYDVKM. The chain's CDR3 is CASSPRARGLNTGELFF. In DNA form, the CDR3 reads TGTGCCAGCAGCCCCAGGGCCAGGGGGCTTAACACCGGGGAGCTGTTTTTT.

For the CDR3, the DNA is TGCGCCAGCAGCTTGCGTGCGGGGCCGGGACAGGGGAAAAGTACTGAAGCTTTCTTT. Translating gives CASSLRAGPGQGKSTEAFF. The rearrangement uses TRBV5-1 and TRBJ1-1, with 10 bases that match TRBD1. This CDR3 spans 19 amino acids. Looked up from germline, CDR1 is SGHRS and CDR2 is YFSETQ. V shed 1 base, J shed 5 bases, and the junction held 17 bases outside the gene matches.

The DNA of the CDR3 is TGTGCCAGTAGTGCTTACCGGGACACTGAAGCTTTCTTT. Its translation: CASSAYRDTEAFF. The rearrangement links TRBV19 to TRBJ1-1; the D is unclear. V lost 5 bases, J lost 3 bases, and 10 bases lay in between. The germline CDR1 and CDR2 sequences are LNHDA and SQIVND (reference sequence). This CDR3 has 13 amino acids.

The gene calls are TRBV27 and TRBJ2-5; 8 bases match TRBD1. CDR3 length: 16 amino acids. Germline CDR1 reads MNHEY; CDR2 reads SMNVEV (reference sequence). V lost 5 bases and J lost 4; bases outside the gene matches: 12. The CDR3 region has the DNA TGTGCCAGCAGTCTAAATGAAGGGACAGGAGGAGAGACCCAGTACTTC. Protein sequence: CASSLNEGTGGETQYF.

The chain couples TRBV6-2 or TRBV6-3 to TRBJ2-5, with 8 bases lining up with TRBD1. Trimming removed 2 bases from V and 9 bases from J; junction bases left unmatched: 8. CDR1 and CDR2 from the germline V gene are MNHEY and SVGEGT. The CDR3 is 14 amino acids. The CDR3 is CASSYPRDRTSQYF. The DNA for the CDR3 is TGTGCCAGCAGTTACCCCCGGGACAGGACGTCCCAGTACTTC.

The chain couples TRBV7-3 to TRBJ2-1; 7 bases line up with TRBD2. The CDR3 has 14 residues. V was clipped by 5 bases and J by 5 bases; unmatched bases: 6. Germline assignment: CDR1 SGHTA and CDR2 FQGTGA. The CDR3 nucleotides read TGTGCCAGCAGCCCCACGGGACTAAACAATGAGCAGTTCTTC. Translated, it gives CASSPTGLNNEQFF.

The V and J genes are TRBV15 and TRBJ2-5, with 10 bases identical to TRBD1. The CDR3 loop spans 18 amino acids. Germline CDR1 LNHNV, CDR2 YYDKDF (reference sequence). After removal of 0 bases from V and 4 bases from J, the junction contained 11 bases not matched to a gene. The CDR3 sequence: CATSREWPGTGVRETQYF. For the CDR3, the DNA is TGTGCCACCAGCAGAGAGTGGCCGGGGACAGGGGTGCGAGAGACCCAGTACTTC.